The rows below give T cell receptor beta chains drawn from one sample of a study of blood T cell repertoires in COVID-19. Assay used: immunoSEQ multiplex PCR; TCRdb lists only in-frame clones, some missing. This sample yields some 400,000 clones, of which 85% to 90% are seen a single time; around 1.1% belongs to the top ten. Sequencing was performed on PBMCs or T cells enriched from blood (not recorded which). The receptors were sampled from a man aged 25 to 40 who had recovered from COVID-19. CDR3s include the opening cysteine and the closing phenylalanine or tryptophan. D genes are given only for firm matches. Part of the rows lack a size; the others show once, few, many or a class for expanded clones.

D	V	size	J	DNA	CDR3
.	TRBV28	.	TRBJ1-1	TGTGCCAGCAGTAACGGACAGCTCACTGAAGCTTTCTTT	CASSNGQLTEAFF
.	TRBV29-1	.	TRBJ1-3	TGCAGCGTTGAAGGCGGGGAGACCTACAGCTCTGGAAACACCATATATTTT	CSVEGGETYSSGNTIYF
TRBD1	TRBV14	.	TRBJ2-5	TGTGCCAGCAGCCAAGAAGGGACAGGGGCACAGGAGACCCAGTACTTC	CASSQEGTGAQETQYF
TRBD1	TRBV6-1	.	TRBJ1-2	TGTGCCAGCAGTGAAGGTCCGACAGGGGTCTATGGCTACACCTTC	CASSEGPTGVYGYTF
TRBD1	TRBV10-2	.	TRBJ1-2	TGCGCCAGCAGTCGGGACAGGGGGGACTATGGCTACACCTTC	CASSRDRGDYGYTF
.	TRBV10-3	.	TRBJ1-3	TGTGCCATCAGTGAATTCCGGACTTCCGAGACAACCCGCTCTGGAAACACCATATATTTT	CAISEFRTSETTRSGNTIYF
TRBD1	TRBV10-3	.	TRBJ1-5	TGTGCCATCAGTGAACACGACAGGGTCGGACAGCCCCAGCATTTT	CAISEHDRVGQPQHF
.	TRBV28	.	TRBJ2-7	TGTGCCACCACTAGTTCCCTCGAGCAGTACTTC	CATTSSLEQYF
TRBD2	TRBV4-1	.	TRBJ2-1	TGCGCCAGCAGCCAAGGGGGGAGATCGGCACCGGGACTAGCGGGATCTGAGCAGTTCTTC	CASSQGGRSAPGLAGSEQFF
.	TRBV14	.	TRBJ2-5	TGTGCCAGCAGCCACTTTCAAGAGACCCAGTACTTC	CASSHFQETQYF
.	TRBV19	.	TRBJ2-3	TGTGCCAGTAGTACCATTGGGGGGGCTGGGGATACGCAGTATTTT	CASSTIGGAGDTQYF
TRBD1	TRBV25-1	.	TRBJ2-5	TGTGCCAGCAGGGGGGACAGGGGAAGGGGAGAGACCCAGTACTTC	CASRGDRGRGETQYF
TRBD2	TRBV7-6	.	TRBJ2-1	TGTGCCAGCACCCCTGGGATTAGCGGGAGGGATGAGCAGTTCTTC	CASTPGISGRDEQFF
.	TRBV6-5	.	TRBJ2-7	TGTGCCAGCAGTTACCAGTCAGGGTCGCGCTACGAGCAGTACTTC	CASSYQSGSRYEQYF
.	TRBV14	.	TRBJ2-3	TGTGCCAGCAGCCAGGGGGGGCCAGATACGCAGTATTTT	CASSQGGPDTQYF
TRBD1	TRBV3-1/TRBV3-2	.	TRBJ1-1	TGTGCCAGCAGCCAAACCGGGACAGGGGAAATAGAAGCTTTCTTT	CASSQTGTGEIEAFF
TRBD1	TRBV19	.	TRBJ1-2	TGTGCCAGTAGTACACTTGAGACAGGGGTCTACACCTTC	CASSTLETGVYTF
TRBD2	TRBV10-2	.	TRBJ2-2	TGCGCCAGCAGGAGGACTAGCGGAGCAACCGGGGAGCTGTTTTTT	CASRRTSGATGELFF
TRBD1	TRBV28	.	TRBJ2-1	TGTGCCAGCAGTTGGGGACAGGGGGCCGTCAATGAGCAGTTCTTC	CASSWGQGAVNEQFF
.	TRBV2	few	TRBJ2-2	TGTGCCAGCATGAAGACAGGGAACACCGGGGAGCTGTTTTTT	CASMKTGNTGELFF
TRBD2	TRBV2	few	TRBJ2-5	TGTGCCAGCACCATCCAAGGACTAGCTATCGAAGAGACCCAGTACTTC	CASTIQGLAIEETQYF
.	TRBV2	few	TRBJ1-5	TGTGCCAGCAGTGAGCAGACACCGATCAATCAGCCCCAGCATTTT	CASSEQTPINQPQHF